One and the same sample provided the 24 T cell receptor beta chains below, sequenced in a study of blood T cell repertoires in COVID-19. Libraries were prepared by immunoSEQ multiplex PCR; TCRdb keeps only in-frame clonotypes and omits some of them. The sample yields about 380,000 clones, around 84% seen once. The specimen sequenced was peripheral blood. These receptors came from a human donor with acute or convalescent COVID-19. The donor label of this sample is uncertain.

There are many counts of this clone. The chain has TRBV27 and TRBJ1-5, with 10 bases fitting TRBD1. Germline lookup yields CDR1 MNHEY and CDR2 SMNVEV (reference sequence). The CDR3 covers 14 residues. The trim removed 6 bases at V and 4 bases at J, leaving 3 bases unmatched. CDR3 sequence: CASSPGQGNQPQHF. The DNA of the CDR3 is TGTGCCAGCAGCCCGGGACAGGGGAATCAGCCCCAGCATTTT.

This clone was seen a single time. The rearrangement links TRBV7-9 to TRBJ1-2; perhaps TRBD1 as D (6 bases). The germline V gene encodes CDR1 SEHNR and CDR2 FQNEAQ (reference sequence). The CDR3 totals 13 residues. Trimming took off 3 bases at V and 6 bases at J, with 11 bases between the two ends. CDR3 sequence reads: CASSFRTDDGYTF. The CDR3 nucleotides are TGTGCCAGCAGCTTTCGGACAGATGATGGCTACACCTTC.

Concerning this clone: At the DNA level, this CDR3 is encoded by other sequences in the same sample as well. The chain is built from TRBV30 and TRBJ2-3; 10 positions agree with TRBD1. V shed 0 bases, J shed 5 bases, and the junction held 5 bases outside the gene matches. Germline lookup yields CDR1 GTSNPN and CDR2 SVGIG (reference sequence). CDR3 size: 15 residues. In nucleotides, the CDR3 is TGTGCCTGGAGTGTTAAAGGACAGGGGGGAGATACGCAGTATTTT. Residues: CAWSVKGQGGDTQYF. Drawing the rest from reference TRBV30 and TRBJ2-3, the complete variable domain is SQTIHQWPATLVQPVGSPLSLECTVEGTSNPNLYWYRQAAGRGLQLLFYSVGIGQISSEVPQNLSASRPQDRQFILSSKKLLLSDSGFYLCAWSVKGQGGDTQYFGPGTRLTVL.

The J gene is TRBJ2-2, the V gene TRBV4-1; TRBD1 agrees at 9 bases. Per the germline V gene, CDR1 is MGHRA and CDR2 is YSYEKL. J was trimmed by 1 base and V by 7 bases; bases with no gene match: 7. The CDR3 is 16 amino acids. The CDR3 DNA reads TGCGCCAGCACCCTGCAGGGACAGGGGAACACCGGGGAGCTGTTTTTT. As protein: CASTLQGQGNTGELFF.

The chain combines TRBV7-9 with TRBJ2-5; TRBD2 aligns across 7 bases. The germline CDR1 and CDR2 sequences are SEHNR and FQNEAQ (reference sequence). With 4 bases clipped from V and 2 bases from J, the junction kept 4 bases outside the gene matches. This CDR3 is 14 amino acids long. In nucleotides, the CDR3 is TGTGCCAGCAGCTGGGGTAGCGGGCAAGAGACCCAGTACTTC. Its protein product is CASSWGSGQETQYF.

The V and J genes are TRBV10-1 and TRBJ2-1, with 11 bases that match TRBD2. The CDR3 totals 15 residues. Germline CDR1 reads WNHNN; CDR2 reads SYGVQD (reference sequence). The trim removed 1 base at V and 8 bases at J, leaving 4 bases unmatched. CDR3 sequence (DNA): TGCGCCAGCAGTGAGTGGGCTAGCGGGAGGTATGAGCAGTTCTTC. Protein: CASSEWASGRYEQFF.

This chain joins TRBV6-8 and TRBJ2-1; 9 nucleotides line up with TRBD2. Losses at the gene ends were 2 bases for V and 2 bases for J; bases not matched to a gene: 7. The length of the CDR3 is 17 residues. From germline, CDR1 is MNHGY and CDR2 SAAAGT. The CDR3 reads CASSYHPGLAPYNEQFF. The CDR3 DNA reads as TGTGCCAGCAGTTACCACCCCGGACTAGCGCCCTACAATGAGCAGTTCTTC.

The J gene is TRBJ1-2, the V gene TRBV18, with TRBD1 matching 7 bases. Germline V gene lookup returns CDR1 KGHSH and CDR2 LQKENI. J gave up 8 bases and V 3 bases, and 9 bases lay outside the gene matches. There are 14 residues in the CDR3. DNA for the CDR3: TGTGCCAGCTCACCCGTTACAGGGGCTGAGGGCTACACCTTC. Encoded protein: CASSPVTGAEGYTF.

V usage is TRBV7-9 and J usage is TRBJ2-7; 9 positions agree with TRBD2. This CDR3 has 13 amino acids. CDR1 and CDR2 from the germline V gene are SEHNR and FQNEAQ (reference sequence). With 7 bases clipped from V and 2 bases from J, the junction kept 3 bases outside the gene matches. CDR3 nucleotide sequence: TGTGCCAGCAAAGGACTAGCGACCTACGAGCAGTACTTC. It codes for CASKGLATYEQYF.

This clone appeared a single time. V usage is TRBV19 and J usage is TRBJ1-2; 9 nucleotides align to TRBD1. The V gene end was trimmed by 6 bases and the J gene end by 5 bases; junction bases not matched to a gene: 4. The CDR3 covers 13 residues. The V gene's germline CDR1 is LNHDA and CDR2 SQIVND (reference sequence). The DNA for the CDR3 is TGTGCCAGTAGCTGGGACAGGGATTATGGCTACACCTTC. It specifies CASSWDRDYGYTF.

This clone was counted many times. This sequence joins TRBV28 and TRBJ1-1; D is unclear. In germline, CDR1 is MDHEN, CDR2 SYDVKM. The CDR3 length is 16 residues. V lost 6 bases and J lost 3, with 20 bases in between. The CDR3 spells CASRNRVPSVDTEAFF. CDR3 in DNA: TGTGCCAGCAGGAACCGGGTCCCCTCGGTTGACACTGAAGCTTTCTTT. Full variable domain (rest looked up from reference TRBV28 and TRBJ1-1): DVKVTQSSRYLVKRTGEKVFLECVQDMDHENMFWYRQDPGLGLRLIYFSYDVKMKEKGDIPEGYSVSREKKERFSLILESASTNQTSMYLCASRNRVPSVDTEAFFGQGTRLTVV.

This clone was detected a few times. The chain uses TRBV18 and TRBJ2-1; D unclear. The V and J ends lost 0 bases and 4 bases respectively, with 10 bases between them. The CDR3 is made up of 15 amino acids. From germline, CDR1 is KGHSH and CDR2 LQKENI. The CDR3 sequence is CASSPPSGRYNEQFF. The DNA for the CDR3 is TGTGCCAGCTCACCACCGTCAGGCCGTTACAATGAGCAGTTCTTC.

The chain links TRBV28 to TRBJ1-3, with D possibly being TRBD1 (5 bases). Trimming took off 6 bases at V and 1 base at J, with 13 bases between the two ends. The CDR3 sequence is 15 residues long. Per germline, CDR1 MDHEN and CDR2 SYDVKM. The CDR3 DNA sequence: TGTGCCAGCAGGCGGCAGGGTCGATCTGGAAACACCATATATTTT. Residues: CASRRQGRSGNTIYF.

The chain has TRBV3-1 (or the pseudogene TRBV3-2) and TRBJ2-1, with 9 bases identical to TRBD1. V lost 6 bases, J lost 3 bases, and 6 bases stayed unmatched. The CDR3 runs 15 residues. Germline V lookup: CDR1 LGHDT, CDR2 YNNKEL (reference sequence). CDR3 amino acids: CASSKRTGDYNEQFF. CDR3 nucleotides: TGTGCCAGCAGTAAGCGGACAGGGGACTACAATGAGCAGTTCTTC.

The CDR3 region has the DNA TGTGCCAGCAGCTTAGTGGCGGGGGGACCTTACAATGAGCAGTTCTTC. As protein: CASSLVAGGPYNEQFF. J is TRBJ2-1 and V is TRBV7-2, with TRBD2 matching 8 bases. Germline CDR1 and CDR2: SGHTA and FQGNSA. This CDR3 comprises 16 residues. V lost 1 base and J lost 4; bases outside the gene matches: 6. Variable domain in full (rest from reference TRBV7-2 and TRBJ2-1): GAGVSQSPSNKVTEKGKDVELRCDPISGHTALYWYRQSLGQGLEFLIYFQGNSAPDKSGLPSDRFSAERTGGSVSTLTIQRTQQEDSAVYLCASSLVAGGPYNEQFFGPGTRLTVL.

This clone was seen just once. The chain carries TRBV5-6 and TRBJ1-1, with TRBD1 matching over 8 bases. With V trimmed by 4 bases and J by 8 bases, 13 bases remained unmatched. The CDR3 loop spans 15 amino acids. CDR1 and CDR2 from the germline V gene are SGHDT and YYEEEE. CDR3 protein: CASSETGTGALEAFF. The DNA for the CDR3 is TGTGCCAGCAGCGAGACCGGGACAGGTGCTTTGGAAGCTTTCTTT.

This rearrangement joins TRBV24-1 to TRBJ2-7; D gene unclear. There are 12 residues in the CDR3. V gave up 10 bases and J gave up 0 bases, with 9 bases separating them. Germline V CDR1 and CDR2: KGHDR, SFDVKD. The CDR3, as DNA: TGTGCCACTTCCCCGAGCTCCTACGAGCAGTACTTC. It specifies CATSPSSYEQYF.

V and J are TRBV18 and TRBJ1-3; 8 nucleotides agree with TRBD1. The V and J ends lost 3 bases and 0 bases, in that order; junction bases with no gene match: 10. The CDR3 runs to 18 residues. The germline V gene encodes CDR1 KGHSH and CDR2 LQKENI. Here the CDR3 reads CASSPTTRTGSSGNTIYF. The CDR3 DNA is TGTGCCAGCTCACCGACGACGAGGACAGGGAGCTCTGGAAACACCATATATTTT.

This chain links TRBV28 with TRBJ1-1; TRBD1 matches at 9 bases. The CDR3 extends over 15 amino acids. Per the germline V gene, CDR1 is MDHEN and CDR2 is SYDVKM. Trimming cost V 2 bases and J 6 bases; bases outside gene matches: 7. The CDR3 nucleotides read TGTGCCAGCAGTTTAGGGGGACAGGGATCGTCTGAAGCTTTCTTT. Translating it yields CASSLGGQGSSEAFF.

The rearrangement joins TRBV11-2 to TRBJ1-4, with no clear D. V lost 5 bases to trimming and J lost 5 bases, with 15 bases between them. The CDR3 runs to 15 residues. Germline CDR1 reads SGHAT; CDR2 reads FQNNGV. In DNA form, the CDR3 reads TGTGCCAGCAGCCAACCTGGAGGCCCCAATGAAAAACTGTTTTTT. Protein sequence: CASSQPGGPNEKLFF.

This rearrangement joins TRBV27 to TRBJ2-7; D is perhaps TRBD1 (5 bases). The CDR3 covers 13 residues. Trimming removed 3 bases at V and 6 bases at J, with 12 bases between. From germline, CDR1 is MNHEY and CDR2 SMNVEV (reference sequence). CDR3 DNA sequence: TGTGCCAGCAGTTTTCGCAGGGTAGGCGAGCAGTACTTC. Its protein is CASSFRRVGEQYF.

The CDR3 DNA reads TGTGCCAGCAGCGCCCGCCTAGCGGGAGTAGGTGAGCAGTTCTTC. Its translation is CASSARLAGVGEQFF. The chain carries TRBV9 and TRBJ2-1; 10 bases are a match to TRBD2. The V gene's germline CDR1 is SGDLS and CDR2 YYNGEE. This CDR3 spans 15 amino acids. Trimming took 3 bases from V and 9 from J; bases not matched to a gene: 9. Full variable domain (remainder filled in from reference TRBV9 and TRBJ2-1): DSGVTQTPKHLITATGQRVTLRCSPRSGDLSVYWYQQSLDQGLQFLIQYYNGEERAKGNILERFSAQQFPDLHSELNLSSLELGDSALYFCASSARLAGVGEQFFGPGTRLTVL.

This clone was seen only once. The CDR3 region has the DNA TGTGCCAGCAGCTTAGTATCGAACACCGGGGAGCTGTTTTTT. This codes for CASSLVSNTGELFF. The chain employs TRBV7-8 and TRBJ2-2, with no clear D. Trimming shortened V by 1 base and J by 0 bases, and 3 bases separated the two germline ends. The germline V gene has CDR1 SGHVS and CDR2 FQNEAQ. This CDR3 contains 14 residues. Full variable domain (remainder filled in from reference TRBV7-8 and TRBJ2-2): GAGVSQSPRYKVAKRGQDVALRCDPISGHVSLFWYQQALGQGPEFLTYFQNEAQLDKSGLPSDRFFAERPEGSVSTLKIQRTQQEDSAVYLCASSLVSNTGELFFGEGSRLTVL.

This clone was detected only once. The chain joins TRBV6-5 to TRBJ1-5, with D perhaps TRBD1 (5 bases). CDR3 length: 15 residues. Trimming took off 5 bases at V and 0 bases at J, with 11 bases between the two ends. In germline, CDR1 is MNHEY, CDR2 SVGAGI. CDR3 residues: CASSRQTGSNQPQHF. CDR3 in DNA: TGTGCCAGCAGTAGACAGACGGGTAGCAATCAGCCCCAGCATTTT.